The sequence of this T cell receptor beta chain was determined in a study of human T cells and chemical hapten exposure. Study-wide results and caveats: Every donor had alopecia, and their immune response may therefore differ from healthy people's.

Time point described: patch test 2, 6 weeks after DPC sensitization. Treatment indicated: therapeutic diphenylcyclopropenone sensitization with weekly scalp DPC. This CDR3 comprises 15 residues. TCRdb re-analysed the RACE reads in MiXCR, keeping a single row per CDR3 protein. The sample has about 140,000 distinct CDR3 sequences; roughly 10% are singletons. This clonotype was seen at least ten times. What it binds is unknown. The source was whole blood, collected in connection with sensitization to the hapten diphenylcyclopropenone (DPC). This clonotype was sampled from a woman in her 50s with alopecia areata. Some clones in this sample may be carry-over from other donors' samples. The chain recombines TRBV21-1 with TRBJ2-7; the table's D call of TRBD2 was not tested on the DNA. TRBV21-1 is a pseudogene. The CDR3 DNA follows: TGTGCCAGCAGCAACCCCGGACTAGGGGGCTACGAGCAGTACTTC. It is translated as CASSNPGLGGYEQYF.